This T cell receptor (beta chain) was obtained from a study of response to subunit inactivated influenza vaccine. In this sample, this clonotype turned up many times. TCRdb re-analysed the RT-PCR reads in MiXCR, keeping a single row per CDR3 protein. The data contain 150,000 to 200,000 distinct CDR3 sequences, around 12% of them seen just once; the ten biggest clones take up less than 30%. The junction had 3 bases not matched to a gene; V was cut back by 8 bases and J by 4 bases. The CDR3 consists of 13 residues. Germline V gene data show CDR1 as MNHNS and CDR2 as SASEGT. The same sample was also used in a study of T cells expressing NK-cell markers. That source notes: TCR beta cDNA was generated via 5'RACE template switching incorporating UMIs. One observes that, in several donors, these clonotypes were also the leading ones within the CD3+CD56-NKG2C+ fraction.

The V call is TRBV6-1, the J call TRBJ2-1, with 9 bases lining up with TRBD2. This clonotype was sampled from a man aged 45-60 years who received an inactivated influenza vaccine. This specimen was CD8+ T cells sorted from PBMCs, taken 11 to 12 days after vaccination. CDR3 region: CASGLAPYNEQFF. The CDR3 coding sequence is TGTGCCAGCGGACTAGCGCCTTACAATGAGCAGTTCTTC.